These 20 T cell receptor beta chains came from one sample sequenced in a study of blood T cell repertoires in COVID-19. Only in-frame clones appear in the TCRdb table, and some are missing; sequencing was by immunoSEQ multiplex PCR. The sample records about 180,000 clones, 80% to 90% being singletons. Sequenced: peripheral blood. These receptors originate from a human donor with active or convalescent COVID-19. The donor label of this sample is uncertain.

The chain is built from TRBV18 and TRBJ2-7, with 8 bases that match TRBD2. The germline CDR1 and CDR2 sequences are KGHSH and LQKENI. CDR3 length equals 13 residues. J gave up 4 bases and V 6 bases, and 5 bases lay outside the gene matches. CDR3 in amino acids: CASSGGGQYEQYF. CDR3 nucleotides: TGTGCCAGCTCGGGCGGGGGGCAATACGAGCAGTACTTC.

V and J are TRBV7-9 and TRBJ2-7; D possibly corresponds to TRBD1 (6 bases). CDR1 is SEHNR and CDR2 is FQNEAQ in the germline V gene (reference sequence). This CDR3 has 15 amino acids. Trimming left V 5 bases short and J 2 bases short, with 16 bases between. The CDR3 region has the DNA TGTGCCAGCAGCCCAGGACAGTTCCCCACCTACGAGCAGTACTTC. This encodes CASSPGQFPTYEQYF.

The CDR3 spells CASSQPGQGRQETQYF. In nucleotides, the CDR3 is TGTGCCAGCAGCCAACCGGGACAGGGGCGGCAGGAGACCCAGTACTTC. V usage is TRBV3-1 (or the pseudogene TRBV3-2) and J usage is TRBJ2-5, with 10 bases that match TRBD1. Germline CDR1 LGHDT, CDR2 YNNKEL (reference sequence). The CDR3 consists of 16 residues. After removal of 2 bases from V and 5 bases from J, the junction contained 8 bases not matched to a gene.

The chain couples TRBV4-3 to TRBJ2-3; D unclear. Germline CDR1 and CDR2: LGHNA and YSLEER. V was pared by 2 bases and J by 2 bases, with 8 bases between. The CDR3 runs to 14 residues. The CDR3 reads CASSQPYSTDTQYF. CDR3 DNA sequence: TGCGCCAGCAGCCAACCTTATTCCACAGATACGCAGTATTTT.

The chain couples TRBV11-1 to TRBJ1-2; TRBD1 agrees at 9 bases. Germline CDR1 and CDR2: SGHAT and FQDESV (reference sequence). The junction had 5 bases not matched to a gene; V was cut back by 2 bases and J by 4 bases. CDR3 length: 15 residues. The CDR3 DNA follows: TGTGCCAGCAGCTTAACGGGACAGGGCGTCTATGGCTACACCTTC. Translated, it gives CASSLTGQGVYGYTF.

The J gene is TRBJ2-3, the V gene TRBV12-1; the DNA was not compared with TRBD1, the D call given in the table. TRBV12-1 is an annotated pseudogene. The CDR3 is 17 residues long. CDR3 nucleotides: TGTGCCAGCAGCTTCCCTAAGAGGGCGCAGGGGTTGGATACGCAGTATTTT. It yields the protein CASSFPKRAQGLDTQYF.

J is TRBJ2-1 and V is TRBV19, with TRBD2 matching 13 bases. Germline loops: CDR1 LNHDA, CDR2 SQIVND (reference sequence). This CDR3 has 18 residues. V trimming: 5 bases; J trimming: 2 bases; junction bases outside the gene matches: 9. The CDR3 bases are TGTGCCAGTAGTCCGACTAGCGGGGGGTTTCGCACCTACAATGAGCAGTTCTTC. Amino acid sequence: CASSPTSGGFRTYNEQFF.

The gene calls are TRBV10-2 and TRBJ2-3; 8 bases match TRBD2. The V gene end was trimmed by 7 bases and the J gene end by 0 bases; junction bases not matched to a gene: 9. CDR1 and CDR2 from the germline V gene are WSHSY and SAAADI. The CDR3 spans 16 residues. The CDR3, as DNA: TGCGCCAGCATTAAAGGAGCGGGAGTAAGCACAGATACGCAGTATTTT. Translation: CASIKGAGVSTDTQYF.

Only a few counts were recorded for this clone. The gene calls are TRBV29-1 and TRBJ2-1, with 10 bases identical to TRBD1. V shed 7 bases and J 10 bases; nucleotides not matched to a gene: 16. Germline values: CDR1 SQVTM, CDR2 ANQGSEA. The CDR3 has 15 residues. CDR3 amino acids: CSARRGTGVTIEQFF. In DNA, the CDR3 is TGCAGCGCGCGGAGGGGGACAGGGGTTACGATAGAGCAGTTCTTC.

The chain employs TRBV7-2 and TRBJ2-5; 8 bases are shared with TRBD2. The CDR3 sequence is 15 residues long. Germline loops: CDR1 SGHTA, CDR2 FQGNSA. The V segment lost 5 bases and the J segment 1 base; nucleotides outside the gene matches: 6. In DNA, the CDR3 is TGTGCCAGCAGCCTGGACCGGGGGGGCCAAGAGACCCAGTACTTC. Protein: CASSLDRGGQETQYF.

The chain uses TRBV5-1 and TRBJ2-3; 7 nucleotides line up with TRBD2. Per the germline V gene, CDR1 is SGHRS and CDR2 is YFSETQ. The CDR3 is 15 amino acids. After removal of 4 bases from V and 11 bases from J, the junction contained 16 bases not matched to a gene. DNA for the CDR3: TGCGCCAGCAGCCTTTCTAGCGGTTTCACGGGGGAGCAGTATTTT. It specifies CASSLSSGFTGEQYF.

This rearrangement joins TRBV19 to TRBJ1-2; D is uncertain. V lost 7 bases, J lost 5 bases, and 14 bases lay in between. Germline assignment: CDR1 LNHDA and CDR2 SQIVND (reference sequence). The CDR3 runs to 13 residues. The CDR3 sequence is CASTSSGSYGYTF. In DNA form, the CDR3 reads TGTGCCAGTACAAGCTCGGGATCGTATGGCTACACCTTC.

The CDR3 DNA sequence: TGTGCCAGCAGCTTATTGTCGGAGGGAACCCAGCAGTTCTTC. The encoded protein is CASSLLSEGTQQFF. J is TRBJ2-1 and V is TRBV7-9; weak D call: TRBD2 (6 bases). Germline V gives CDR1 SEHNR, CDR2 FQNEAQ (reference sequence). The CDR3 has 14 amino acids. V lost 2 bases and J 11 bases, leaving 16 bases between the germline ends.

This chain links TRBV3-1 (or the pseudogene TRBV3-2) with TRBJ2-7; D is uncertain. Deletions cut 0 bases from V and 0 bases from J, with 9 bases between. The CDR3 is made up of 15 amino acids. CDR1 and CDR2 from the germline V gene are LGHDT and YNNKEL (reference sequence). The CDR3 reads CASSQDPLSSYEQYF. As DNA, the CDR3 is TGTGCCAGCAGCCAAGACCCATTGAGCTCCTACGAGCAGTACTTC.

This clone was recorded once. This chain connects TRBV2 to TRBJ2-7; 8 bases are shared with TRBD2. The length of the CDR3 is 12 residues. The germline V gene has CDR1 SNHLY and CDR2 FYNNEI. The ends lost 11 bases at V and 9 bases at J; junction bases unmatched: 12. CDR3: CARSQDSGMQYF. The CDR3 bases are TGTGCCCGATCGCAGGATAGCGGGATGCAGTACTTC.

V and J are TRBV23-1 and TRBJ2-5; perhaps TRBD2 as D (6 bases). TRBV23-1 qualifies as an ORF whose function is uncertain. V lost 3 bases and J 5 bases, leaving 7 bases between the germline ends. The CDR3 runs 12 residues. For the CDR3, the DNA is TGCGCCAGCAGTCACCGGGAGGAGACCCAGTACTTC. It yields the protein CASSHREETQYF.

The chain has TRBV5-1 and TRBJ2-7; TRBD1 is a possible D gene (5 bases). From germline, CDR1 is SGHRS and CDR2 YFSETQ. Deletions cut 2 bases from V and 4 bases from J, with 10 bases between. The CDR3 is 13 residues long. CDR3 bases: TGCGCCAGCAGCTTAACAGGTGATTACGAGCAGTACTTC. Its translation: CASSLTGDYEQYF.

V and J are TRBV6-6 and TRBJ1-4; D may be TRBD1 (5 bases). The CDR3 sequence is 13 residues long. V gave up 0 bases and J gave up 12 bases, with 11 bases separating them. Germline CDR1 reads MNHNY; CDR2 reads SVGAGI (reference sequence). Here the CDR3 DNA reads TGTGCCAGCAGTTACTCGCCAGGGTATCAACTGTTTTTT. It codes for CASSYSPGYQLFF.

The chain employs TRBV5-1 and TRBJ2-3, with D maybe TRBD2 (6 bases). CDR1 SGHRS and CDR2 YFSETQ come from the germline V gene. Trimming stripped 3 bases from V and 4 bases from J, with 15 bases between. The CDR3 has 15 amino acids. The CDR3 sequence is CASSSGGIGADTQYF. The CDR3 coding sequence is TGCGCCAGCAGCTCCGGCGGGATAGGGGCAGATACGCAGTATTTT. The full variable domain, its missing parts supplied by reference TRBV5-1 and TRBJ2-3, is KAGVTQTPRYLIKTRGQQVTLSCSPISGHRSVSWYQQTPGQGLQFLFEYFSETQRNKGNFPGRFSGRQFSNSRSEMNVSTLELGDSALYLCASSSGGIGADTQYFGPGTRLTVL.

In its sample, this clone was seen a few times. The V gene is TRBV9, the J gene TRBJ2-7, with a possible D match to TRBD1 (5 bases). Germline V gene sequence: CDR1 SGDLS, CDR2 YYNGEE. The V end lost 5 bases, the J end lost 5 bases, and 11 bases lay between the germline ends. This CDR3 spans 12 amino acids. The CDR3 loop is CASSNQGDEQYF. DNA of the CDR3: TGTGCCAGCAGTAACCAAGGGGACGAGCAGTACTTC. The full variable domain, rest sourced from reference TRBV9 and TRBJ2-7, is DSGVTQTPKHLITATGQRVTLRCSPRSGDLSVYWYQQSLDQGLQFLIQYYNGEERAKGNILERFSAQQFPDLHSELNLSSLELGDSALYFCASSNQGDEQYFGPGTRLTVT.